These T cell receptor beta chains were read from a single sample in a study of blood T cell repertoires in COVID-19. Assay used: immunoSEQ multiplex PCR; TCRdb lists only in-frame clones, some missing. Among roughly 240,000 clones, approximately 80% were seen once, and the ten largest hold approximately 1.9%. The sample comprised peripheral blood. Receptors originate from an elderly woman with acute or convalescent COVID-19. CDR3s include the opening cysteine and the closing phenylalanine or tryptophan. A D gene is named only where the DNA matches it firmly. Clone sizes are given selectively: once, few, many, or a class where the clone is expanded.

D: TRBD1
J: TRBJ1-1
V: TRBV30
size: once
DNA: TGTGCCTGGACTGGTTACAGGGGGCCGGGAAGAGCTTTCTTT
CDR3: CAWTGYRGPGRAFF

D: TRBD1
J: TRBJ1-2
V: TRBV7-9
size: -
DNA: TGTGCCAGCAGCCGAGTGAAGGGACAGGGTCACTATGGCTACACCTTC
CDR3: CASSRVKGQGHYGYTF

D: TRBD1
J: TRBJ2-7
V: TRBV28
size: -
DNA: TGTGCCAGCAGTCCCCCGGCCCCCGGGACAGGGCGGCACGAGCAGTACTTC
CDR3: CASSPPAPGTGRHEQYF

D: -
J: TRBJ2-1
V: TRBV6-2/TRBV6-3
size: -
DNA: TGTGCCAGCAGTCTGAAGCGGGCCTCCTACAATGAGCAGTTCTTC
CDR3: CASSLKRASYNEQFF

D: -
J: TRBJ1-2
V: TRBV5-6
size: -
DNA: TGTGCCAGCAGCTTGGAGAGGGCGCCTGGCTACACCTTC
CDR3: CASSLERAPGYTF

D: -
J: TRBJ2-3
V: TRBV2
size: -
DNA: TGTGCCAGCAGTCTCCAGAGCACAGATACGCAGTATTTT
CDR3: CASSLQSTDTQYF

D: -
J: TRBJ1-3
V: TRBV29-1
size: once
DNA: TGCAGCGTGGAGGACAGCGCTCAGCGCCTCATATATTTT
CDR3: CSVEDSAQRLIYF

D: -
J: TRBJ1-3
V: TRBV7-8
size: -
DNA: TGTGCCAGCATGCATTCTGGCTCGCGACGGGACACCATATATTTT
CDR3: CASMHSGSRRDTIYF

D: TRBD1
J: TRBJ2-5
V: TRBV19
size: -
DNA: TGTGCCAGTAAACGACAGGGGGCGCGGGAGACCCAGTACTTC
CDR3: CASKRQGARETQYF

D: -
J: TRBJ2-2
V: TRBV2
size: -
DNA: TGTGCCAGCGTAGTAAGGACAACGAACACCGGGGAGCTGTTTTTT
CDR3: CASVVRTTNTGELFF

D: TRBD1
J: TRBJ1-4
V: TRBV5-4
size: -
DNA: TGTGCCAGCAGCTTAGCTACCCACAGGGGTAATGAAAAACTGTTTTTT
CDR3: CASSLATHRGNEKLFF

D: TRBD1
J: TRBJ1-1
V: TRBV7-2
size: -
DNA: TGTGCCAGCAGTTACAGGGGGAACACTGAAGCTTTCTTT
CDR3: CASSYRGNTEAFF

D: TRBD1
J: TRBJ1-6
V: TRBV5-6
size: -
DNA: TGTGCCAGCAGCCCGGGACAGGGAAGGGCGGGTAATTCACCCCTCCACTTT
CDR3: CASSPGQGRAGNSPLHF

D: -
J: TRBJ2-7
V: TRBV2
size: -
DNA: TGTGCCAGCAGTGTGGCGGGAGAGCAGTACTTC
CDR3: CASSVAGEQYF

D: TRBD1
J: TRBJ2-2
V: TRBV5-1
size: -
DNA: TGCGCCAGCAGATCGGGGACAGTGGCCGGGGAGCTGTTTTTT
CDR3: CASRSGTVAGELFF

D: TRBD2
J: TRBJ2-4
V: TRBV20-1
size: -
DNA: TGCAGTGCTAGTCGGGGACTAGCGGGGGGCCTAGACATTCAGTACTTC
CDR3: CSASRGLAGGLDIQYF

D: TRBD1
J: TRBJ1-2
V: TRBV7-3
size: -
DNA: TGTGCCAGCAGCCACGGACAGGGAAGTCACGGCTACACCTTC
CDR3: CASSHGQGSHGYTF

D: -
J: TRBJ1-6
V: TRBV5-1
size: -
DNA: TGCGCCAGCGGCCGGGAGGGGAGGAATTCACCCCTCCACTTT
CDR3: CASGREGRNSPLHF

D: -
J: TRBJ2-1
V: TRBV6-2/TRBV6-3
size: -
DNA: TGTGCCAGCAGTTACATGGGAGGCTCCTACAATGAGCAGTTCTTC
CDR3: CASSYMGGSYNEQFF

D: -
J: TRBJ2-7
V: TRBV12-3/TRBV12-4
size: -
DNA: TGTGCCAGCAGTTTACTAGCGACCTACGAGCAGTACTTC
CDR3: CASSLLATYEQYF

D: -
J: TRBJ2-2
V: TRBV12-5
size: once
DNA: TGTGCTAGTGGTTTGGACAGGCCTTACACCGGGGAGCTGTTTTTT
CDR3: CASGLDRPYTGELFF

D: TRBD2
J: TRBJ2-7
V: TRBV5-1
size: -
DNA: TGCGCCAGCAGCATGAGCGGGGCCCAAAGCTCCTACGAGCAGTACTTC
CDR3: CASSMSGAQSSYEQYF

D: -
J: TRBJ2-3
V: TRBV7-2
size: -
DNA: TGTGCGGAGGCGGCAGGAGCTAGCACAGATACGCAGTATTTT
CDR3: CAEAAGASTDTQYF

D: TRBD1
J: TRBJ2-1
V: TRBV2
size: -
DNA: TGTGCCAGCAGCGTGACAGGGGGTCAGTACAATGAGCAGTTCTTC
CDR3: CASSVTGGQYNEQFF

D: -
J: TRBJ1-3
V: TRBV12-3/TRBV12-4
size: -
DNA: TGTGCCAGCAGTTTAGGGACAGGAAACACCATATATTTT
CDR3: CASSLGTGNTIYF

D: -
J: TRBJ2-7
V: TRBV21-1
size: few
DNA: TGTGCCAGCAGCAAAACCTTCCTAGCGTTAAAGTACGAGCAGTACTTC
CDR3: CASSKTFLALKYEQYF

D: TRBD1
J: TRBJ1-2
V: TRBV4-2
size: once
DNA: TGTGCCAGCAGCCAAGATTTGATTGATGTTCCGGGACAGGGAAATTATGGCTACACCTTC
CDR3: CASSQDLIDVPGQGNYGYTF

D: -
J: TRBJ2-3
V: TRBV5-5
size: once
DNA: TGTGCCAGCAGCCCTCGGACAGCCGCCTACACAGATACGCAGTATTTT
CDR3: CASSPRTAAYTDTQYF

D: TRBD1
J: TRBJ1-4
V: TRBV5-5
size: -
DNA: TGTGCCAGCAGCTTGCCAGGGGGCATGGCTAATGAAAAACTGTTTTTT
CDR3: CASSLPGGMANEKLFF

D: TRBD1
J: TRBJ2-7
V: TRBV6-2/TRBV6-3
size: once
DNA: TGTGCCAGCAGCAAGGCTCGGGGACAGCACTCCTACGAGCAGTACTTC
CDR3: CASSKARGQHSYEQYF

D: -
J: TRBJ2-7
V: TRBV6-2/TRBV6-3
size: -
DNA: TGTGCCAGCAGTTACTCCGGCAGGGGCCGCGAGCAGTACTTC
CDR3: CASSYSGRGREQYF

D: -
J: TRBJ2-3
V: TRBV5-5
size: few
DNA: TGTGCCAGCAGCAGGGAGGTCACAGATACGCAGTATTTT
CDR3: CASSREVTDTQYF

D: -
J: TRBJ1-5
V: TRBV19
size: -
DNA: TGTGCCACAAGGGACACTGGTCAGCCCCAGCATTTT
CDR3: CATRDTGQPQHF

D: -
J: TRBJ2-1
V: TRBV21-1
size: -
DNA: TGTGCCAGCAGCAACTGGAGCGGGGGACGCTACAATGAGCAGTTCTTC
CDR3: CASSNWSGGRYNEQFF

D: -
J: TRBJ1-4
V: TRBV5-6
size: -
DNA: TGTGCCAGCAGCTTGGATGGGGGGAGCAATGAAAAACTGTTTTTT
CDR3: CASSLDGGSNEKLFF

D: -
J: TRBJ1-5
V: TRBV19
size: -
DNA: TGTGCCAGTAGTTCCCAGGGGTATAGCAATCAGCCCCAGCATTTT
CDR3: CASSSQGYSNQPQHF

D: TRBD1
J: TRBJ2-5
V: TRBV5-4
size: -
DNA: TGTGCCAGCAGCTCCGGACAGGGCTCAGAGACCCAGTACTTC
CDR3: CASSSGQGSETQYF

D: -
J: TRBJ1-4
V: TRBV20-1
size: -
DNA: TGCAGTGCTAGTAGGGGTTCGGTAAAACTGTTTTTT
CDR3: CSASRGSVKLFF